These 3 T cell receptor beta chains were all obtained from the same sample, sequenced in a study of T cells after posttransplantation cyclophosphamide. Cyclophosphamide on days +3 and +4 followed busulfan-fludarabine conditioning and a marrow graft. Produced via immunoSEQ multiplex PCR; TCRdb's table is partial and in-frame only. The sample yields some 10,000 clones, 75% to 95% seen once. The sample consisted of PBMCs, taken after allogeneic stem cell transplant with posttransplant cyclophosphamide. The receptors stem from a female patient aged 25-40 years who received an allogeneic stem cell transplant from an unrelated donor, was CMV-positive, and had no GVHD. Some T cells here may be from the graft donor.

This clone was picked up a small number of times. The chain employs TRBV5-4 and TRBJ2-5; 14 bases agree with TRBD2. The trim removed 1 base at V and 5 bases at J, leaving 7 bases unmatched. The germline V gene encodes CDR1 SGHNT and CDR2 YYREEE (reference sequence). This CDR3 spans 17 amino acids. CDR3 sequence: CASSLMTSGGAGETQYF. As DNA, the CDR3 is TGTGCCAGCAGCTTGATGACTAGCGGGGGGGCCGGGGAGACCCAGTACTTC.

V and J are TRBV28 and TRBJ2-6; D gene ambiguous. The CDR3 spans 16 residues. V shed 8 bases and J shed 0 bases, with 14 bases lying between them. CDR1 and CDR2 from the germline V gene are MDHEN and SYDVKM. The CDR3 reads CASVRKLSSGANVLTF. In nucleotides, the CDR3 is TGTGCCAGCGTGAGGAAACTGAGCTCTGGGGCCAACGTCCTGACTTTC.

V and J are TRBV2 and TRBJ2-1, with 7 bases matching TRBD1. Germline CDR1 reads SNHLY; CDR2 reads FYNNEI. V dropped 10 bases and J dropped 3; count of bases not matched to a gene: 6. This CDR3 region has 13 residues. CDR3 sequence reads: CATLGQFYNEQFF. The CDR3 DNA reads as TGTGCCACACTGGGACAGTTCTACAATGAGCAGTTCTTC.